This record covers a single TCR beta chain. The antigen is unknown. This sample stems from a study of cytomegalovirus exposure and HLA in healthy donors. Study-wide findings and caveats: In presence/absence analyses, roughly uniform sequencing depth across donors was assumed. Follow-up analysis seemed to connect common viral pathogens with several of the most significant clusters identified. With DRB1 most and HLA-C fewest, TCR association rates differed between HLA loci in a later analysis.

Use of 60 Vbeta and 13 Jbeta primers characterized the PCR. Generated by immunoSEQ multiplex PCR, the TCRdb table keeps only in-frame clones and is missing some. The table has under 150,000 clones, around 78% seen once. CDR1 SGHRS and CDR2 YFSETQ come from the germline V gene. Trimming left V 1 base short and J 3 bases short, with 11 bases between. The CDR3 loop spans 14 amino acids. V is TRBV5-1 and J is TRBJ2-7; TRBD2 is a possible D gene (5 bases). Sequenced material: PBMCs. The receptor's source is a man aged 40-49 years in good health and CMV-seropositive. CDR3 sequence reads: CASSLYGVSYEQYF. CDR3 nucleotide sequence: TGCGCCAGCAGCTTGTACGGGGTTAGCTACGAGCAGTACTTC.